This T cell receptor (beta chain) was documented in a study of blood T cell repertoires in COVID-19. Looking at the study overall: Spain, Italy and the United States supplied samples that represented acute and convalescent COVID-19. From T cells, B-cell-depleted T cells, or PBMCs came the material, which was cDNA or gDNA.

This clone has just one count. Original data processing: Amplification from reference gene primers served as the basis for estimated nucleated cell counts. Using immunoSEQ multiplex PCR, the repertoire was profiled, and TCRdb retains in-frame clones only, with some absent. V and J calls and clone size are those listed in that table; D and trimming were worked out from the DNA. The table shows some 150,000 clones, with 75% to 95% occurring only once. The germline V and J ends were trimmed by 9 bases and 6 bases, with 18 bases remaining between them. This CDR3 is 13 amino acids long. CDR1 is MNHEY and CDR2 is SVGAGI in the germline V gene.

The sequencing sample was made of peripheral blood. This chain links TRBV6-5 with TRBJ2-7, with D tentatively TRBD2 (6 bases). The clonotype originates from a man aged 45-65 years with acute or convalescent COVID-19. CDR3 sequence (DNA): TGTGCCAGTCAACTCGCCGACGGGGGCGAGCAGTACTTC. Its protein product is CASQLADGGEQYF.